Below are 14 T cell receptor beta chains sequenced from a single sample in a study of T cells in Graves' hyperthyroidism and ophthalmopathy. RNA transcripts were the template for amplifying TCR beta CDR3 regions. TCR CDR3 regions were first amplified by RT-PCR with HTBI primers. MiXCR, run by TCRdb on the multiplex PCR reads, gives a single entry per CDR3 protein. In the table there are approximately 480,000 distinct CDR3 sequences, under 25% of which are singletons. Sequenced: blood. The receptor source for this set is a man between 18 and 29 years old with Graves' hyperthyroidism.

Points on this clonotype: A much larger clonotype is one base distant, so this may be a read error. This chain connects TRBV14 to TRBJ1-1, with a tentative D call TRBD1 (5 bases). Germline V gives CDR1 SGHDN, CDR2 FVKESK. The CDR3 has 13 amino acids. The CDR3 sequence is CASSPWGRTGAFF. CDR3 DNA sequence: TGTGCCAGCAGCCCGTGGGGGAGAACTGGAGCTTTCTTT.

As for this clonotype: A read error is possible here, since a much larger clone lies one base away. The chain couples TRBV11-2 to TRBJ2-2, with D perhaps TRBD1 (8 bases). The CDR3 sequence is 16 residues long. Per the germline V gene, CDR1 is SGHAT and CDR2 is FQNNGV. Here the CDR3 reads CASSTRQGRVTGEPFF. The CDR3 DNA reads TGTGCCAGCAGCACGAGACAGGGGAGGGTCACCGGGGAGCCGTTTTTT.

The table lists this clonotype with a few counts. This sequence joins TRBV28 and TRBJ2-7; D might be TRBD1 (6 bases). Per germline, CDR1 MDHEN and CDR2 SYDVKM. The CDR3 runs 14 residues. Trimming stripped 6 bases from V and 5 bases from J, with 17 bases between. CDR3: CASSQPRGENEQYF. The CDR3, as DNA: TGTGCCAGCAGCCAGCCCAGGGGAGAAAACGAGCAGTACTTC.

This clonotype was seen many times. This sequence joins TRBV2 and TRBJ2-7; TRBD2 might be the D (6 bases). V lost 6 bases, J lost 3 bases, and 15 bases lay in between. The CDR3 loop spans 14 amino acids. Germline V CDR1 and CDR2: SNHLY, FYNNEI. CDR3 in amino acids: CASSFGTLDYEQYF. In DNA, the CDR3 is TGTGCCAGCAGCTTCGGGACTCTTGACTACGAGCAGTACTTC.

This clonotype was picked up many times. The chain couples TRBV6-5 to TRBJ1-1; TRBD1 aligns across 7 bases. With 4 bases clipped from V and 6 bases from J, the junction kept 8 bases outside the gene matches. CDR1 and CDR2 (germline): MNHEY, SVGAGI. The CDR3 runs to 14 residues. The CDR3 region is CASSSYRTGAEAFF. DNA of the CDR3: TGTGCCAGCAGTTCGTATAGAACAGGGGCTGAAGCTTTCTTT.

Ten or more counts support this clonotype. The chain couples TRBV30 to TRBJ1-1; D gene uncertain. The length of the CDR3 is 12 residues. Trimming stripped 5 bases from V and 0 bases from J, with 7 bases between. The germline gives CDR1 GTSNPN, CDR2 SVGIG (reference sequence). CDR3 DNA: TGTGCCTGGGGGCTTTTGAACACTGAAGCTTTCTTT. It yields the protein CAWGLLNTEAFF.

The chain employs TRBV3-1 and TRBJ1-2; no clear D. The CDR3 extends over 15 amino acids. V was clipped by 0 bases and J by 7 bases, with 15 bases between them. Germline CDR1 and CDR2: LGHDT and YNNKEL (reference sequence). CDR3 amino acids: CASSQDEGRRFGYTF. CDR3 sequence (DNA): TGTGCCAGCAGCCAAGATGAAGGGCGCCGGTTTGGCTACACCTTC. The whole variable domain, remainder taken from reference TRBV3-1 and TRBJ1-2, is DTAVSQTPKYLVTQMGNDKSIKCEQNLGHDTMYWYKQDSKKFLKIMFSYNNKELIINETVPNRFSPKSPDKAHLNLHINSLELGDSAVYFCASSQDEGRRFGYTFGSGTRLTVV.

Many counts were recorded for this clonotype. This chain uses TRBV11-3 with TRBJ2-7; D is perhaps TRBD1 or TRBD2 (7 bases each). V was cut by 5 bases and J by 1 base, with 18 bases left in between. The germline gives CDR1 SGHNT, CDR2 YENEEA. This CDR3 spans 16 amino acids. In DNA form, the CDR3 reads TGTGCCAGCAGCCTTAGGGGGAGGGGGCTGTCCTACGAGCAGTACTTC. This sequence encodes CASSLRGRGLSYEQYF.

At least ten counts were recorded for this clonotype. V is TRBV20-1 and J is TRBJ2-7; perhaps D is TRBD1 or TRBD2 (6 bases each). Trimming cost V 5 bases and J 6 bases, with 14 bases left between them. Per germline, CDR1 DFQATT and CDR2 SNEGSKA (reference sequence). CDR3 length equals 12 residues. This CDR3 reads CSAGGPSTEQYF. The CDR3 region has the DNA TGCAGTGCTGGGGGGCCTAGCACCGAGCAGTACTTC.

There are many counts of this clonotype. The chain joins TRBV28 to TRBJ2-2; 15 bases line up with TRBD2. The junction had 10 bases not matched to a gene; V was cut back by 4 bases and J by 4 bases. The CDR3 contains 19 residues. The germline V gene encodes CDR1 MDHEN and CDR2 SYDVKM. The CDR3: CASSSAGLAGGPGTGELFF. The DNA of the CDR3 is TGTGCCAGCAGTTCGGCCGGACTAGCGGGGGGGCCTGGCACCGGGGAGCTGTTTTTT.

This clonotype was counted many times. The chain couples TRBV19 to TRBJ1-5; tentative D call: TRBD1 (5 bases). The V end lost 0 bases, the J end lost 5 bases, and 8 bases lay between the germline ends. The CDR3 contains 14 residues. Germline-derived CDR1 and CDR2 are LNHDA and SQIVND (reference sequence). The chain's CDR3 is CASSIDSGDQPQHF. Written as DNA, the CDR3 is TGTGCCAGTAGTATAGATTCGGGGGATCAGCCCCAGCATTTT.

This chain connects TRBV4-1 to TRBJ2-7; maybe TRBD2 (6 bases). Trimming shortened V by 5 bases and J by 3 bases, and 23 bases separated the two germline ends. The CDR3 consists of 17 residues. CDR1 and CDR2 (germline): MGHRA, YSYEKL. CDR3 region: CASSSSISGTPRYEQYF. The CDR3 coding sequence is TGCGCCAGCAGCTCGTCGATCTCCGGGACTCCCCGCTACGAGCAGTACTTC.

This clonotype was detected many times. The J gene is TRBJ1-1, the V gene TRBV6-5; D uncertain. Germline CDR1 and CDR2: MNHEY and SVGAGI. The V gene lost 2 bases and the J gene lost 7 bases, with 8 bases spanning the gap. This CDR3 is 12 amino acids long. The chain's CDR3 is CASSYTRDEAFF. As DNA, the CDR3 is TGTGCCAGCAGTTACACACGCGATGAAGCTTTCTTT.

This clonotype occurred many times. The rearrangement joins TRBV7-8 to TRBJ1-5; possibly TRBD1 for D (5 bases). Germline values: CDR1 SGHVS, CDR2 FQNEAQ. The CDR3 loop spans 16 amino acids. Trimming took 3 bases from V and 1 from J, leaving 13 bases between them. The CDR3 region is CASSFRIRESNQPQHF. CDR3 coding DNA: TGTGCCAGCAGCTTTAGGATCAGGGAGAGCAATCAGCCCCAGCATTTT.